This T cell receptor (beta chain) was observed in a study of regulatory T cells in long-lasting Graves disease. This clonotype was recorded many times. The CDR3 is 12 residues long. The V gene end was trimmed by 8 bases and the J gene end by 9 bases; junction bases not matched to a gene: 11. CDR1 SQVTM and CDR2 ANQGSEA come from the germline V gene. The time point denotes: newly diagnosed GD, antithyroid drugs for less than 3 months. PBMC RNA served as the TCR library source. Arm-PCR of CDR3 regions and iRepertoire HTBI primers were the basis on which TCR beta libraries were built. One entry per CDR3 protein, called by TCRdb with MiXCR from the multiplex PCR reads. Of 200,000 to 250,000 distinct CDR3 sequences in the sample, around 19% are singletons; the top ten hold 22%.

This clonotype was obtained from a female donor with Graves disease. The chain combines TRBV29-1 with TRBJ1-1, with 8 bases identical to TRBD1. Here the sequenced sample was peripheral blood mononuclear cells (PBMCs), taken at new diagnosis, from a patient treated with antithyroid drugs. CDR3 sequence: CSTSDRGGKAFF. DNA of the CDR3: TGCAGCACCTCCGACAGGGGCGGAAAAGCTTTCTTT.